The TCR beta chain under discussion was sequenced for a study of human T cells and chemical hapten exposure. Overall study context: Scalp application of diphenylcyclopropenone was performed weekly in patients across the entire roughly 23-week study.

This clonotype was counted many times. Regarding time point: patch test 1, 2 weeks after DPC sensitization. Described treatment: therapeutic diphenylcyclopropenone sensitization with weekly scalp DPC. Those who donated were patients with alopecia, 18 to 70 years of age, and suitable for DPC. Trimming pared 0 bases from V and 1 base from J, leaving 15 bases between. This CDR3 is built from 17 residues. From germline, CDR1 is SGDLS and CDR2 YYNGEE. The library gave individual cDNA molecules unique molecular identifiers. TCRdb itself ran the RACE reads through MiXCR, one entry per CDR3 protein. The sample holds some 340,000 distinct CDR3 sequences; around 7% are singletons and the top ten take roughly 7.9%.

The receptor comes from a woman aged 18-35 years with alopecia areata. Some clones in this sample may be carry-over from other donors' samples. The chain joins TRBV9 to TRBJ2-3; D not resolved. Sample: whole blood, taken in connection with sensitization to the hapten diphenylcyclopropenone (DPC). CDR3 sequence: CASSVGRALGGTDTQYF. The CDR3 region has the DNA TGTGCCAGCAGCGTAGGACGGGCCCTTGGGGGCACAGATACGCAGTATTTT.